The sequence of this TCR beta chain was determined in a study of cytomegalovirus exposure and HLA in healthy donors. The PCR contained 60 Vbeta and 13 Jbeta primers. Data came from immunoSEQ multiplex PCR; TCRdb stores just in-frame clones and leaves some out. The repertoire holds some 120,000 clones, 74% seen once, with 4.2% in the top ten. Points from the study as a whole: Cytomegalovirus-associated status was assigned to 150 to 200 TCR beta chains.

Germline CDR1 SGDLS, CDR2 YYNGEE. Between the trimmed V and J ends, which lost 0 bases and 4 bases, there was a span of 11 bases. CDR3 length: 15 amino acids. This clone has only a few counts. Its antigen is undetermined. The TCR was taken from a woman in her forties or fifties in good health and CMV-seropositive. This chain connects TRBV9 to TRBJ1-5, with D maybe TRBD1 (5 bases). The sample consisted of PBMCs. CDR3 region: CASSVGGQGNQPQHF. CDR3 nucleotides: TGTGCCAGCAGCGTAGGTGGGCAGGGTAATCAGCCCCAGCATTTT.